The source of this TCR beta chain is a study of blood T cell repertoires in COVID-19. Sequenced by immunoSEQ multiplex PCR; TCRdb stores in-frame clones only, minus some. The sample has 200,000 to 250,000 clones; less than 90% are singletons. Cohorts were based on clinical histories the participants reported. The V gene lost 4 bases and the J gene lost 5 bases, with 18 bases spanning the gap. CDR3 length: 15 amino acids. Germline V gene lookup returns CDR1 SGDLS and CDR2 YYNGEE. Sequenced material: PBMCs or T cells enriched from blood (not recorded which). The source of this sequence is a woman between 40 and 55 years old who had recovered from COVID-19. This sequence joins TRBV9 and TRBJ2-5, with D possibly matching TRBD2 (6 bases). The CDR3 DNA reads TGTGCCAGCAGCCGCTCAGGCGGGGTGGGGGAGACCCAGTACTTC. Its protein is CASSRSGGVGETQYF.